The sequence of this TCR beta chain was determined in a study of cytomegalovirus exposure and HLA in healthy donors. Measured with immunoSEQ multiplex PCR; TCRdb has only the in-frame clones, and not every one. This sample yields about 64,000 clones, of which 75% to 90% are seen a single time; over 1.5% belongs to the top ten. Germline lookup yields CDR1 MNHNS and CDR2 SASEGT. V was shortened by 2 bases and J by 7 bases, with 15 bases between the two germline ends. The CDR3 has 15 amino acids. The V gene is TRBV6-1, the J gene TRBJ2-1; possible D gene TRBD2, 6 bases. Sequencing input: PBMCs. The origin of this receptor is a woman aged 18 to 35 in good health and CMV-seronegative. The CDR3 region is CASSEFSGVGNEQFF. CDR3 DNA: TGTGCCAGCAGTGAATTTTCGGGGGTTGGGAATGAGCAGTTCTTC.